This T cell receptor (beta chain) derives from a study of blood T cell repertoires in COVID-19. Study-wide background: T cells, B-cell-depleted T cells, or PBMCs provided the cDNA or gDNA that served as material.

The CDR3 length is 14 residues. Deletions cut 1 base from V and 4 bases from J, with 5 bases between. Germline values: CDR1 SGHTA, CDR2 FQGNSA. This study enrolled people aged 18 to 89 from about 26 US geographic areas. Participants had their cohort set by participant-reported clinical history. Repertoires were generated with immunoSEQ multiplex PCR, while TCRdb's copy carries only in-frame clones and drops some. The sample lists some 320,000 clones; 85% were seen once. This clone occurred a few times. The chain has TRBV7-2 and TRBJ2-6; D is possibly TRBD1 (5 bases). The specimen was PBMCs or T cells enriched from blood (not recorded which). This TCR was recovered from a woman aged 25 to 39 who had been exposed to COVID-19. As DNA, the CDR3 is TGTGCCAGCAGCTTAGGGGGCGGGGCCAACGTCCTGACTTTC. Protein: CASSLGGGANVLTF.